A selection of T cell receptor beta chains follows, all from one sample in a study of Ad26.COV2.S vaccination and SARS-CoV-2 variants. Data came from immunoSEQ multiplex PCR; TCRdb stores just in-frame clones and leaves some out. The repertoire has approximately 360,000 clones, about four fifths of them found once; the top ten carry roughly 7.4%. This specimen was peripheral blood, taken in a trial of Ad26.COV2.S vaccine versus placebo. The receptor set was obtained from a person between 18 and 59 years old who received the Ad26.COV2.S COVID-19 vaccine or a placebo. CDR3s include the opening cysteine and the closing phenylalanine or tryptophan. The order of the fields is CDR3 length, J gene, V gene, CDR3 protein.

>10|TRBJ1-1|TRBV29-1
CSVVSTEAFF
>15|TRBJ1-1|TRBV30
CAWTLLGGGASEAFF
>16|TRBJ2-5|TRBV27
CASSINLGGARVTQYF
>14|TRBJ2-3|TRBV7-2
CASSRGASTDTQYF
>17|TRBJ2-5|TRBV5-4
CASSLEYERGGEETQYF
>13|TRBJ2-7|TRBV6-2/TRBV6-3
CASSYPLIYEQYF
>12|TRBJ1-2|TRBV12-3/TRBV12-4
CASSLGSYGYTF
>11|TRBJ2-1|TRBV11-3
CASSFGTSRVF
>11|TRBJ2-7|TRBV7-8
CASSLKTEQYF
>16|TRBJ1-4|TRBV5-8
CASSLDRLASNEKLFF
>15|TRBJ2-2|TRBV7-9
CASSSFTARTGELFF
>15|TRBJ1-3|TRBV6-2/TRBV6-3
CASSSAGTSGNTIYF
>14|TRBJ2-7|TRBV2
CASSENLSTNEQYF
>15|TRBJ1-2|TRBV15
CATSRDPTGLDGYTF
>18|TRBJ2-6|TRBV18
CASSPSGTGGSGANVLTF
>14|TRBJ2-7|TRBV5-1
CASSLRGQGYEQYF
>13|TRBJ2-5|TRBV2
CASGGSGGETQYF
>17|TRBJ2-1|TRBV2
CASILHLTGALNNEQFF
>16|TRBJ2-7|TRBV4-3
CASSQDWTGVAYEQYF
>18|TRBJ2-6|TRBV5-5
CASLILPVQGAGANVLTF
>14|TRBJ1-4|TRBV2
CASRVGPNNEKLFF
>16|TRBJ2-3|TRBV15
CATSRDRSGGWVEQYF
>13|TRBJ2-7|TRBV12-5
CASGSPGTSEQYF
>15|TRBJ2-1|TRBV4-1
CASSQLAGTGNEQFF
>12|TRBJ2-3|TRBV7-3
CASSLKGDTQYF
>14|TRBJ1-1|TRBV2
CASRRTGADTEAFF
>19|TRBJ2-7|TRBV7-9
CASSHTAPTTSVYSYEQYF
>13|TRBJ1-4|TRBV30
CAWRQGAAEKLFF
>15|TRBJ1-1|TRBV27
CASTSIALPGAAAFF
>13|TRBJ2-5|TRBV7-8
CASSLLGGETQYF
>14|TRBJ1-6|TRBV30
CAWSVLMVTRPLHF
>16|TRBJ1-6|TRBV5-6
CASSPFGRGRAVPLHF
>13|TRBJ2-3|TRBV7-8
CASSGLRRLKEYF
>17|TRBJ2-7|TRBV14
CASSQDSIGDSSYEQYF
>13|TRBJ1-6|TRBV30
CAWSIGRGSPLHF
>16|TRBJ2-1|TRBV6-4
CASSEDSGRGGNEQFF
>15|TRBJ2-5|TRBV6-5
CASSYSDRGLETQYF
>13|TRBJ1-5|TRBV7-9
CATSGVQNQPQHF
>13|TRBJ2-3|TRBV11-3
CASSPRQVGTQYF
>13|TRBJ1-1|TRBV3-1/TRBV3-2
CASSIAWGTEAFF
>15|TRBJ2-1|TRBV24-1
CATSDRTSGGNEQFF